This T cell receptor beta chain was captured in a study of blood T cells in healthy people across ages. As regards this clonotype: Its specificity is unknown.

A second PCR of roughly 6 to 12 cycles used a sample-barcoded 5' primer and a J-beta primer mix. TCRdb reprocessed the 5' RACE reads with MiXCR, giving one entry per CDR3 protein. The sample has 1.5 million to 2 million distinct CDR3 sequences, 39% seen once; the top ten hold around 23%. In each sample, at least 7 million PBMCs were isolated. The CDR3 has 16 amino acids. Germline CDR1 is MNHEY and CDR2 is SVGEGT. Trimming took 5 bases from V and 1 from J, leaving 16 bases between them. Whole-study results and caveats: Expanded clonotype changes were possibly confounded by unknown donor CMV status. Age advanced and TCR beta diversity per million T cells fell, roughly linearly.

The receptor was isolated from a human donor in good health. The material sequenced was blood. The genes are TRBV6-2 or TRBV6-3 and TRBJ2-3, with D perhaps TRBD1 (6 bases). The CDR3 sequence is CASSRGQPVGTDTQYF. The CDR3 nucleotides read TGTGCCAGCAGTCGCGGACAGCCAGTCGGCACAGATACGCAGTATTTT.